What follows is one T cell receptor beta chain and its context. The sequenced fragment ends 3 residues before the CDR3 boundary, so the rest is inferred from the germline J gene. The sample originates from a study of T cells in women clearing cervical HPV infection. In the study overall: Donors had HPV16-related CIN3 or worse; 2 had invasive cancer. Case blood drawn at lesion detection; control blood after infection cleared. HLA type stays a possible confounder, typing being limited.

Average input was approximately 1.3 ug genomic DNA for immunoSEQ TCR beta CDR3 amplification. Only in-frame clones appear in the TCRdb table, and some are missing; sequencing was by immunoSEQ multiplex PCR. The table for this sample gives about 35,000 clones. The germline gives CDR1 DFQATT, CDR2 SNEGSKA (reference sequence). This CDR3 has 15 amino acids. The rearrangement uses TRBV20-1 and TRBJ1-4; 9 bases align to TRBD1. The sequenced sample consisted of blood buffy coat. This clonotype was sampled from a woman between 18 and 70 years old with a cervical HPV16 infection that either progressed to CIN3+ or cleared (not recorded which). CDR3 DNA, as far as it was read: TGCAGTGCCCAAAAGGACAGGGGAGCGGATTCACCA. This codes for CSAQKDRGADSP. Given in full, the CDR3 is CSAQKDRGADSPLFF.